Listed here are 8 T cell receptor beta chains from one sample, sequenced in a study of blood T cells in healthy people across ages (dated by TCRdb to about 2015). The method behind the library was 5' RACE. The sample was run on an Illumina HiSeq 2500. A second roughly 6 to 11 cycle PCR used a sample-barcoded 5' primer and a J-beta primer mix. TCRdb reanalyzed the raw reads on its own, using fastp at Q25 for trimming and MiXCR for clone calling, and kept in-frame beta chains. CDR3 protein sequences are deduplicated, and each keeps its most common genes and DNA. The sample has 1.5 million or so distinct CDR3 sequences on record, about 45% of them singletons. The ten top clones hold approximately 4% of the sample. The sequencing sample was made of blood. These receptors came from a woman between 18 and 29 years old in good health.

The CDR3 loop reads CASSQATGLYNEQYF. The CDR3 nucleotides are TGTGCCAGCAGCCAAGCGACAGGTCTCTACAATGAGCAGTACTTC. The chain carries TRBV4-2 and TRBJ2-1; D perhaps matches TRBD1 (6 bases). TRBJ2-7 matches the DNA end more closely, so the J call is doubtful. This CDR3 region has 15 residues. Germline V gene lookup returns CDR1 LGHNA and CDR2 YNFKEQ.

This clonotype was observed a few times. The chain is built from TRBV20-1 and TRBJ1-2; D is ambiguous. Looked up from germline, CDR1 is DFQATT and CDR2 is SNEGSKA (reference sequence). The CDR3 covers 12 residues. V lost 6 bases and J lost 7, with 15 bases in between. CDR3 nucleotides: TGCAGTGCGTCGCGGGGAGTCGGTGGCTACACCTTC. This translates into CSASRGVGGYTF.

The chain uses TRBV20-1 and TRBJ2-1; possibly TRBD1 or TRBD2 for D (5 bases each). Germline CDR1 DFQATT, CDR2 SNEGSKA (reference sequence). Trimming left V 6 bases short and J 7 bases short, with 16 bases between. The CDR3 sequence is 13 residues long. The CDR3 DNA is TGCAGTGCCCTCAGGGATCCGGGAAATGAGCAGTTCTTC. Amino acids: CSALRDPGNEQFF.

The CDR3: CASSLSGGRPPLHF. CDR3 sequence (DNA): TGTGCCAGCAGTCTCTCCGGGGGCAGGCCACCCCTCCACTTT. This chain joins TRBV27 and TRBJ1-6; the D gene is possibly TRBD1 (6 bases). The CDR3 consists of 14 residues. The ends were cut back, 5 bases at V and 11 bases at J, with 16 bases in the middle. Germline V gives CDR1 MNHEY, CDR2 SMNVEV (reference sequence).

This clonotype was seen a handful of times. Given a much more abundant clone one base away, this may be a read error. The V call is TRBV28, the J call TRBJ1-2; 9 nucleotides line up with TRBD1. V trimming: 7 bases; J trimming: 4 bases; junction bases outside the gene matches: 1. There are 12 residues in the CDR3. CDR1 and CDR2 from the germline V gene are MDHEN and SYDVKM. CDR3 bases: TGTGCCAGCATGACAGGGGGCTATGGCTACACCTTC. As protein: CASMTGGYGYTF.

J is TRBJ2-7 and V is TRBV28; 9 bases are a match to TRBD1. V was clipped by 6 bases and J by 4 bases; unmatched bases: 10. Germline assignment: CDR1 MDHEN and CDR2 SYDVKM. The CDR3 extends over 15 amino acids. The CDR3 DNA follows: TGTGCCAGCAGCCGTGGGTTGGGGACAGGGTACGAGCAGTACTTC. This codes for CASSRGLGTGYEQYF.

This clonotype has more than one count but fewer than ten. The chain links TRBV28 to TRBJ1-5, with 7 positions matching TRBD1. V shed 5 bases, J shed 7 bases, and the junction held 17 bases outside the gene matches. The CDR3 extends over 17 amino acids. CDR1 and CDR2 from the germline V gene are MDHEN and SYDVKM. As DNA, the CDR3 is TGTGCCAGCAGTGCCGGGAGGGGGCGAAAACCGCGGCAGCCCCAGCATTTT. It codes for CASSAGRGRKPRQPQHF.

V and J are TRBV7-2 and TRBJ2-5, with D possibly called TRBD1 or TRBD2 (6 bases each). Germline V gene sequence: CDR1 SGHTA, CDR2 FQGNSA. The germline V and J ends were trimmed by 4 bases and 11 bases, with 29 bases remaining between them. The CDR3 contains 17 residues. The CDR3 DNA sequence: TGTGCCAGCAGCTCCCCCCTCCGGGGGCGCTCCTACAATGAGCAGTACTTC. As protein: CASSSPLRGRSYNEQYF.